This TCR beta chain was recorded in a study of Ad26.COV2.S vaccination and SARS-CoV-2 variants. This clone was picked up one time. The germline V gene has CDR1 MDHEN and CDR2 SYDVKM. The CDR3 loop spans 16 amino acids. With V trimmed by 3 bases and J by 2 bases, 9 bases remained unmatched. Data came from immunoSEQ multiplex PCR; TCRdb stores just in-frame clones and leaves some out. The table has about 350,000 clones, about 89% seen once. Treatment defined: 15 to 20 received Ad26.COV2.S at low or high dose, single or two shots; roughly five received placebo; per-sample allocation not given. The investigators took samples on day 63 after the first vaccine or placebo injection.

The source was peripheral blood, collected in a trial of Ad26.COV2.S vaccine versus placebo. This chain joins TRBV28 and TRBJ2-5; 7 nucleotides agree with TRBD2. The sequence was obtained from a person aged 18 to 65 who received the Ad26.COV2.S COVID-19 vaccine or a placebo. The CDR3 region has the DNA TGTGCCAGCAGTTTCTCCGGACTAGTCCTGCAAGAGACCCAGTACTTC. It is translated as CASSFSGLVLQETQYF.